The 19 T cell receptor beta chains in this list originate from one sample, sequenced in a study of cytomegalovirus exposure and HLA in healthy donors. The PCR used 60 Vbeta and 13 Jbeta primers. Produced via immunoSEQ multiplex PCR; TCRdb's table is partial and in-frame only. The sample yields fewer than 200,000 clones, 85% seen once. The sequenced sample consisted of PBMCs. The receptors derive from a man younger than 35 in good health and CMV-seropositive.

This chain joins TRBV2 and TRBJ1-1; D is ambiguous. The CDR3 has 10 residues. Looked up from germline, CDR1 is SNHLY and CDR2 is FYNNEI. The germline V and J ends were trimmed by 4 bases and 7 bases, with 4 bases remaining between them. The CDR3 DNA is TGTGCCAGCAGTGGCGTTGAAGCTTTCTTT. This gives the protein CASSGVEAFF.

The chain employs TRBV14 and TRBJ2-2; D is uncertain. Trimming took off 3 bases at V and 4 bases at J, with 6 bases between the two ends. The CDR3 sequence is 13 residues long. The germline CDR1 and CDR2 sequences are SGHDN and FVKESK. CDR3 protein: CASSHSPTGELFF. The CDR3 region has the DNA TGTGCCAGCAGCCACTCCCCCACCGGGGAGCTGTTTTTT.

This chain joins TRBV30 and TRBJ1-3; D uncertain. V lost 8 bases, J lost 1 base, and 12 bases lay in between. CDR3 length: 13 amino acids. CDR1 is GTSNPN, CDR2 SVGIG, per germline (reference sequence). The CDR3 DNA follows: TGTGCCAGACGGAGTAGTTCTGGAAACACCATATATTTT. The encoded protein is CARRSSSGNTIYF.

J is TRBJ1-1 and V is TRBV6-5; tentative D call: TRBD1 (6 bases). Per the germline V gene, CDR1 is MNHEY and CDR2 is SVGAGI. The CDR3 runs to 14 residues. V lost 4 bases and J lost 7, with 16 bases in between. The CDR3 nucleotides read TGTGCCAGCAGTTTGAGGGGGTTTCAACGTGAAGCTTTCTTT. This codes for CASSLRGFQREAFF.

This chain links TRBV4-3 with TRBJ2-3, with a tentative D call TRBD2 (7 bases). Germline V gives CDR1 LGHNA, CDR2 YSLEER. Trimming removed 1 base at V and 0 bases at J, with 11 bases between. CDR3 length: 16 residues. CDR3 sequence reads: CASSQGGGPSTDTQYF. The CDR3 region has the DNA TGCGCCAGCAGCCAAGGGGGGGGCCCTAGCACAGATACGCAGTATTTT.

The chain recombines TRBV21-1 with TRBJ2-1; no check of the table's D call, TRBD2, against the DNA was made. TRBV21-1 constitutes a pseudogene. The CDR3 consists of 18 residues. The CDR3 sequence: CASTRTGTGTSGSGEQFF. As DNA, the CDR3 is TGTGCCAGCACCAGGACAGGGACCGGGACTAGCGGGTCGGGTGAGCAGTTCTTC.

The chain couples TRBV6-6 to TRBJ1-5; tentative D call: TRBD1 (5 bases). Per germline, CDR1 MNHNY and CDR2 SVGAGI (reference sequence). V was shortened by 5 bases and J by 9 bases, with 8 bases between the two germline ends. CDR3 length: 11 residues. The DNA of the CDR3 is TGTGCCAGCAGTGGGGGGGGGCCCCAGCATTTT. This sequence encodes CASSGGGPQHF.

CDR3 sequence: CASSLAGLAGGIEQYF. The CDR3, as DNA: TGTGCCAGCAGCTTAGCCGGACTAGCGGGGGGAATCGAGCAGTACTTC. The V gene is TRBV7-2, the J gene TRBJ2-7, with TRBD2 matching over 14 bases. Germline CDR1 reads SGHTA; CDR2 reads FQGNSA. The CDR3 spans 16 residues. J lost 6 bases, V lost 0 bases, and 4 bases had no gene match. The full variable domain, in which reference TRBV7-2 and TRBJ2-7 provide the parts outside the CDR3, is GAGVSQSPSNKVTEKGKDVELRCDPISGHTALYWYRQSLGQGLEFLIYFQGNSAPDKSGLPSDRFSAERTGGSVSTLTIQRTQQEDSAVYLCASSLAGLAGGIEQYFGPGTRLTVT.

With regard to this clone: The junction differs from germline at one of its ends, possibly a read error. The chain carries TRBV7-3 and TRBJ2-6, with D possibly being TRBD1 (5 bases). The CDR3 covers 15 residues. Germline V lookup: CDR1 SGHTA, CDR2 FQGTGA. This CDR3 reads CASSSQGAGANGLTF. The CDR3 DNA sequence: TGTGCCAGCAGCTCCCAGGGTGCTGGGGCCAACGGCCTGACTTTC. The full variable domain, completed using reference TRBV7-3 and TRBJ2-6, is GAGVSQTPSNKVTEKGKYVELRCDPISGHTALYWYRQSLGQGPEFLIYFQGTGAADDSGLPNDRFFAVRPEGSVSTLKIQRTERGDSAVYLCASSSQGAGANGLTFGAGSRLTVL.

This rearrangement joins TRBV18 to TRBJ2-5; D call uncertain. V was clipped by 2 bases and J by 2 bases, with 15 bases between them. The CDR3 is made up of 16 amino acids. The V gene's germline CDR1 is KGHSH and CDR2 LQKENI. CDR3 in amino acids: CASSPRTQIKQETQYF. The CDR3 nucleotides are TGTGCCAGCTCACCAAGAACTCAAATCAAGCAAGAGACCCAGTACTTC. The full variable domain, rest sourced from reference TRBV18 and TRBJ2-5, is NAGVMQNPRHLVRRRGQEARLRCSPMKGHSHVYWYRQLPEEGLKFMVYLQKENIIDESGMPKERFSAEFPKEGPSILRIQQVVRGDSAAYFCASSPRTQIKQETQYFGPGTRLLVL.

The chain uses TRBV19 and TRBJ1-1; D perhaps matches TRBD1 (5 bases). Deletions cut 5 bases from V and 6 bases from J, with 10 bases between. The CDR3 runs 12 residues. Germline V gene sequence: CDR1 LNHDA, CDR2 SQIVND (reference sequence). The CDR3 DNA is TGTGCCAGTAGTGCGCGGGACGCTGAAGCTTTCTTT. This translates into CASSARDAEAFF.

This clone turned up a few times. The J gene is TRBJ2-7, the V gene TRBV6-1; a possible D gene is TRBD1 (5 bases). The CDR3 spans 14 residues. Germline assignment: CDR1 MNHNS and CDR2 SASEGT. The ends were cut back, 8 bases at V and 1 base at J, with 15 bases in the middle. The CDR3: CASHNLGHSYEQYF. The CDR3 bases are TGTGCCAGCCACAACCTCGGACATTCCTACGAGCAGTACTTC.

This chain uses TRBV7-6 with TRBJ1-5; unclear D gene. V lost 6 bases and J lost 7, with 13 bases in between. Germline CDR1 reads SGHVS; CDR2 reads FNYEAQ. This CDR3 has 13 amino acids. The CDR3 sequence: CASSPGVWQPQHF. The CDR3 DNA reads as TGTGCCAGCAGTCCCGGGGTTTGGCAGCCCCAGCATTTT.

The CDR3 loop reads CASSTRPGGNQPQHF. Here the CDR3 DNA reads TGCGCCAGCAGCACCCGCCCAGGGGGAAATCAGCCCCAGCATTTT. The chain couples TRBV5-1 to TRBJ1-5; 7 nucleotides match TRBD1. The CDR3 has 15 amino acids. V gave up 4 bases and J gave up 4 bases; unmatched junction bases: 8. From germline, CDR1 is SGHRS and CDR2 YFSETQ. The full variable domain, in which reference TRBV5-1 and TRBJ1-5 provide the parts outside the CDR3, is KAGVTQTPRYLIKTRGQQVTLSCSPISGHRSVSWYQQTPGQGLQFLFEYFSETQRNKGNFPGRFSGRQFSNSRSEMNVSTLELGDSALYLCASSTRPGGNQPQHFGDGTRLSIL.

The chain couples TRBV27 to TRBJ2-1; 9 bases line up with TRBD2. The V gene end was trimmed by 5 bases and the J gene end by 7 bases; junction bases not matched to a gene: 9. This CDR3 region has 15 residues. Germline-derived CDR1 and CDR2 are MNHEY and SMNVEV (reference sequence). The CDR3 DNA is TGTGCCAGCAGTCTTAGGCGGGGGGGCCAGAATGAGCAGTTCTTC. Translating gives CASSLRRGGQNEQFF.

The chain carries TRBV6-5 and TRBJ2-5, with 7 bases matching TRBD1. With V trimmed by 8 bases and J by 7 bases, 10 bases remained unmatched. Germline loops: CDR1 MNHEY, CDR2 SVGAGI. This CDR3 is built from 13 residues. The DNA for the CDR3 is TGTGCCAGCCGGGCTAGAGGGGGCGGGACCCAGTACTTC. It translates to CASRARGGGTQYF.

This clone appeared a few times. The chain couples TRBV18 to TRBJ2-7, with D tentatively TRBD2 (6 bases). This CDR3 has 13 residues. The V gene lost 1 base and the J gene lost 6 bases, with 10 bases spanning the gap. Looked up from germline, CDR1 is KGHSH and CDR2 is LQKENI. CDR3 loop: CASSPRGLTEQYF. The CDR3 DNA follows: TGTGCCAGCTCACCACGGGGACTCACCGAGCAGTACTTC. Full variable domain (outside the CDR3, taken from reference TRBV18 and TRBJ2-7): NAGVMQNPRHLVRRRGQEARLRCSPMKGHSHVYWYRQLPEEGLKFMVYLQKENIIDESGMPKERFSAEFPKEGPSILRIQQVVRGDSAAYFCASSPRGLTEQYFGPGTRLTVT.

The CDR3 sequence is CASSGGGARVNEQFF. The CDR3, as DNA: TGTGCCAGCAGCGGCGGGGGGGCCCGGGTTAATGAGCAGTTCTTC. The chain combines TRBV5-4 with TRBJ2-1; 9 bases are a match to TRBD2. V shed 4 bases and J 7 bases; nucleotides not matched to a gene: 9. The CDR3 extends over 15 amino acids. Germline values: CDR1 SGHNT, CDR2 YYREEE (reference sequence).

V is TRBV7-3 and J is TRBJ1-2; D might be TRBD1 (5 bases). Between the trimmed V and J ends, which lost 5 bases and 4 bases, there was a span of 14 bases. This CDR3 region has 14 residues. Per germline, CDR1 SGHTA and CDR2 FQGTGA. CDR3 DNA: TGTGCCAGCAGCATCGGGGGGTCGGGCTATGGCTACACCTTC. Its protein product is CASSIGGSGYGYTF.